The rows below give T cell receptor beta chains drawn from one sample of a study of blood T cells in healthy people across ages. TCRdb itself ran the 5' RACE reads through MiXCR, one entry per CDR3 protein. This table holds around 1.1 million distinct CDR3 sequences, around two fifths found once. The sample taken for sequencing was blood. The receptors here all came from a man in his late teens or twenties in good health. The CDR3 runs from the conserved cysteine through the conserved F or W. The D gene is left open where the match is weak. Clone size is stated in some rows and not others, as once, few, many or a class when expanded.

d_gene | j_gene | abundance | v_gene | CDR3aa | CDR3nt
TRBD1 | TRBJ1-1 | few | TRBV4-1 | CASSQGQGAEAFF | TGTGCCAGCAGCCAGGGACAGGGGGCTGAAGCTTTCTTT
. | TRBJ1-2 | few | TRBV20-1 | CSIPKGHDYGYTF | TGCAGCATCCCAAAGGGGCATGACTATGGCTACACCTTC
. | TRBJ1-2 | few | TRBV7-2 | CASTHRVLRHGYTF | TGTGCCAGCACCCACAGGGTATTGAGGCATGGCTACACCTTC
TRBD1 | TRBJ1-4 | . | TRBV5-5 | CASSLAGQGAVGYEKLFF | TGTGCCAGCAGCTTGGCTGGACAGGGAGCGGTCGGGTACGAAAAACTGTTTTTT
. | TRBJ1-2 | few | TRBV20-1 | CSATSANYGYTF | TGCAGTGCTACCTCTGCCAACTATGGCTACACCTTC
. | TRBJ2-3 | . | TRBV7-3 | CASSRGQFLGNTQYF | TGTGCCAGCAGCCGCGGACAGTTCCTGGGGAATACGCAGTATTTT
. | TRBJ2-1 | few | TRBV3-1 | CASSQGLLGEQFF | TGTGCCAGCAGCCAAGGACTCCTGGGTGAGCAGTTCTTC
TRBD1 | TRBJ1-5 | once | TRBV6-6 | CASTRDRGYQPQHF | TGTGCCAGCACACGGGACAGGGGATATCAGCCCCAGCATTTT
. | TRBJ2-2 | . | TRBV6-6 | CASSYPGVTWGGELFF | TGTGCCAGCAGTTACCCCGGGGTGACCTGGGGCGGGGAGCTGTTTTTT
. | TRBJ2-7 | . | TRBV7-3 | CASSLDLNNEQYF | TGTGCCAGCAGCTTAGACCTGAACAATGAGCAGTACTTC
TRBD1 | TRBJ2-2 | once | TRBV5-5 | CASNLVGAGGVSAGELFF | TGTGCCAGCAACTTGGTTGGCGCAGGGGGCGTTAGTGCCGGGGAGCTGTTTTTT
. | TRBJ1-1 | few | TRBV5-1 | CASSMQPNTEAFF | TGCGCCAGCTCGATGCAGCCGAACACTGAAGCTTTCTTT
TRBD1 | TRBJ1-2 | few | TRBV15 | CATSGPHPGQGSNGYTF | TGTGCCACCAGCGGACCCCACCCAGGACAGGGTAGTAATGGCTACACCTTC
TRBD2 | TRBJ2-3 | . | TRBV4-3 | CASSQAVAGLADTQYF | TGCGCCAGCAGCCAAGCTGTAGCGGGTCTGGCAGATACGCAGTATTTT
. | TRBJ2-7 | . | TRBV6-6 | CASSYAGSYEQYF | TGTGCCAGCAGTTATGCGGGAAGCTACGAGCAGTACTTC
. | TRBJ1-1 | many | TRBV20-1 | CSARSGRMNTEAFF | TGCAGTGCTCGCTCGGGACGGATGAACACTGAAGCTTTCTTT
TRBD2 | TRBJ2-3 | . | TRBV7-3 | CASTVSGVITDTQYF | TGTGCCAGCACCGTTAGCGGGGTCATCACAGATACGCAGTATTTT
TRBD2 | TRBJ2-1 | . | TRBV3-1 | CASSRLSGGVYNEQFF | TGTGCCAGCAGCCGCCTCAGCGGGGGGGTGTACAATGAGCAGTTCTTC
. | TRBJ1-5 | . | TRBV2 | CASSGQYSNQPQHF | TGTGCCAGCAGCGGACAGTATAGCAATCAGCCCCAGCATTTT
TRBD1 | TRBJ2-3 | . | TRBV29-1 | CSGGTGRYYTQYF | TGCAGCGGGGGGACAGGGCGATATTATACGCAGTATTTT
TRBD2 | TRBJ2-1 | . | TRBV7-2 | CASSFPGGAIRNEQFF | TGTGCCAGCAGCTTTCCGGGGGGGGCCATTAGAAATGAGCAGTTCTTC
. | TRBJ2-1 | many | TRBV5-6 | CASSNEYSVSNEQFF | TGTGCCAGCAGCAACGAATATAGCGTAAGCAATGAGCAGTTCTTC
TRBD2 | TRBJ2-7 | few | TRBV3-1 | CASSRNPGGSYEQYF | TGTGCCAGCAGCCGCAATCCGGGGGGCTCCTACGAGCAGTACTTC
. | TRBJ1-5 | few | TRBV27 | CASSSRWQGYSNQPQHF | TGTGCCAGCAGTTCCCGTTGGCAGGGGTATAGCAATCAGCCCCAGCATTTT
. | TRBJ2-5 | . | TRBV6-2/TRBV6-3 | CASSYSTTGSETQYF | TGTGCCAGCAGTTATTCCACTACAGGGTCGGAGACCCAGTACTTC
TRBD1 | TRBJ1-2 | few | TRBV29-1 | CSVPDRDYGYTF | TGCAGCGTCCCTGACAGGGACTATGGCTACACCTTC